This T cell receptor (beta chain) was obtained from a study of cytomegalovirus exposure and HLA in healthy donors. Study outcomes and limitations: Later work found that TCR association rates differed between HLA loci; DRB1 had the most and HLA-C the fewest. It was about 150 TCR beta chains that were listed as cytomegalovirus-associated. TCR beta V segments were, for the most part, productive about 87% or about 30% of the time in an earlier analysis.

With 60 Vbeta and 13 Jbeta primers, the PCR was carried out. The assay was immunoSEQ multiplex PCR, and TCRdb's table has in-frame clones only and misses some. The sample consists of more than 95,000 clones, roughly 80% of them appearing once. Germline-derived CDR1 and CDR2 are SGHRS and YFSETQ. V lost 3 bases and J lost 3; bases outside the gene matches: 3. This CDR3 region has 14 residues. Concerning this clone itself: Its antigen is as yet unknown.

J is TRBJ2-1 and V is TRBV5-1; TRBD1 matches 7 bases. This TCR came from a young man in good health and CMV-seropositive. Sequencing was performed on PBMCs. The CDR3 loop reads CASSWGQNYNEQFF. The CDR3 DNA reads TGCGCCAGCAGCTGGGGACAGAACTACAATGAGCAGTTCTTC.